This T cell receptor (beta chain) was captured by sequencing in a study of preoperative IRX-2 immunotherapy in early breast cancer. Profiling relied on immunoSEQ multiplex PCR, and the TCRdb table lists in-frame clones only, not all of them. The sample records roughly 62,000 clones, roughly 94% being singletons. Treatment meaning: preoperative locoregional IRX-2 cytokine immunotherapy. Germline V gene sequence: CDR1 SGDLS, CDR2 YYNGEE. The CDR3 covers 14 residues. J was trimmed by 5 bases and V by 2 bases; bases with no gene match: 1. The receptor comes from a human donor with breast cancer. This sample was obtained from a patient treated with IRX-2 immunotherapy. The gene calls are TRBV9 and TRBJ2-1; 10 bases agree with TRBD2. The CDR3 nucleotides read TGTGCCAGCAGCGTTAGCGGGAGGAACAATGAGCAGTTCTTC. Amino acid sequence: CASSVSGRNNEQFF.